These T cell receptor beta chains were read from a single sample in a study of post-analysis software for immune sequencing data. A single record per CDR3 protein comes from TCRdb applying MiXCR to the PCR reads. Of about half a million distinct CDR3 sequences listed, around 34% were seen once; the top ten hold roughly 6%. Sequencing was carried out using blood. The receptors come from a girl aged 2-17 years with multiple sclerosis. The CDR3 runs from the conserved cysteine through the conserved F or W. The D gene is left open where the match is weak. Rows give clone size only sometimes, using once, few, many, or a class for an expanded clone.

TRBJ2-1 . TRBV20-1 few TGCAGTGCTAGAGATTGGCAGGGCCCGACGGATGAGCAGTTCTTC CSARDWQGPTDEQFF
TRBJ2-7 TRBD2 TRBV4-2 . TGTGCCAGCAGCCAAGCGCCGGGGGGGACCTACGAGCAGTACTTC CASSQAPGGTYEQYF
TRBJ2-5 TRBD2 TRBV20-1 . TGCAGTGCTAGAGTCCCCTTGGGACTAGCGGGGGGGCGCGAGACCCAGTACTTC CSARVPLGLAGGRETQYF
TRBJ2-3 . TRBV7-9 many TGTGCCAGCAGCTTTTATCTTGAGCGGTCAGATACGCAGTATTTT CASSFYLERSDTQYF
TRBJ2-7 TRBD1 TRBV29-1 few TGCAGCACGGCAGGGGGTCGAGGGTACGAGCAGTACTTC CSTAGGRGYEQYF
TRBJ2-5 TRBD2 TRBV7-2 few TGTGCCAGCAGCCAAGAGACTAGCGGGGAGGAGACCCAGTACTTC CASSQETSGEETQYF
TRBJ1-1 . TRBV5-5 few TGTGCCAGTAGCTTGATGGGGGTGACGGGCACTGAAGCTTTCTTT CASSLMGVTGTEAFF
TRBJ1-2 . TRBV5-6 . TGTGCCAGCAGCTTGGAAATCGCTGTATGGACCTATGGCTACACCTTC CASSLEIAVWTYGYTF
TRBJ1-2 . TRBV12-3/TRBV12-4 . TGTGCCAGCAGTTTAGGGGCGGGACTGCCTAACTATGGCTACACCTTC CASSLGAGLPNYGYTF
TRBJ1-1 . TRBV29-1 . TGCAGCACCGACGGGTATCAGAAGAACACTGAAGCTTTCTTT CSTDGYQKNTEAFF
TRBJ1-1 . TRBV29-1 . TGCAGCGTTGCCGGGAGGGTGGGTACTGAAGCTTTCTTT CSVAGRVGTEAFF
TRBJ2-7 TRBD1 TRBV5-1 . TGCGCCAGCAGCCCTGGGGACAGTTTAACCTACGAGCAGTACTTC CASSPGDSLTYEQYF
TRBJ1-5 . TRBV7-6 once TGTGCCAGCAGCTTAGCCCTCAGTCAGCCCCAGCATTTT CASSLALSQPQHF
TRBJ2-7 TRBD1 TRBV10-3 few TGTGCCATCAGCCCGACAGGGGGGAGCTCCTACGAGCAGTACTTC CAISPTGGSSYEQYF
TRBJ2-3 . TRBV7-9 . TGTGCCAGCAGCGGCGGTGCAGGGGAAAGCACAGATACGCAGTATTTT CASSGGAGESTDTQYF
TRBJ1-1 TRBD1 TRBV29-1 few TGCAGCGTTGAAGAGGAGGGGGCCTACACTGAAGCTTTCTTT CSVEEEGAYTEAFF
TRBJ2-5 . TRBV6-5 . TGTGCCAGCAAGAGGGGAGTCAATGCGGAGACCCAGTACTTC CASKRGVNAETQYF
TRBJ1-2 . TRBV9 . TGTGCCAGCAGCGTAGGCGCGCGCAACTATGGCTACACCTTC CASSVGARNYGYTF
TRBJ1-5 TRBD1 TRBV5-1 . TGCGCCAGCAGCTTGGGTACAGGGGGCGTCAATCAGCCCCAGCATTTT CASSLGTGGVNQPQHF
TRBJ2-7 . TRBV5-8 . TGTGCCAGCAGCTTGGGGGCAAACGTTTACGAGCAGTACTTC CASSLGANVYEQYF
TRBJ1-5 TRBD1 TRBV5-1 . TGCGCCAGCAGCTTGTTGGCGGTCGGGACAGGGCGCAATCAGCCCCAGCATTTT CASSLLAVGTGRNQPQHF
TRBJ2-4 TRBD2 TRBV7-2 . TGTGCCAGCAGCGTAGGACTAGCGGGGGGGGTAGCCAAAAACATTCAGTACTTC CASSVGLAGGVAKNIQYF
TRBJ1-2 . TRBV10-3 few TGTGCCATCAGTGAAGGGGAACCCTATGGCTACACCTTC CAISEGEPYGYTF
TRBJ2-1 . TRBV28 few TGTGCCAGCAGCTTCAGCAGCTCCTACAATGAGCAGTTCTTC CASSFSSSYNEQFF
TRBJ1-6 . TRBV6-1 . TGTGCCAGCAGTGAGCAAGGGGGGTGGCTTAATTCACCCCTCCACTTT CASSEQGGWLNSPLHF
TRBJ1-2 TRBD1 TRBV6-2/TRBV6-3 . TGTGCCAGCAGTTTCCTCCCAGGGACAGGCTATGGCTACACCTTC CASSFLPGTGYGYTF
TRBJ2-1 TRBD1 TRBV5-1 many TGTGCCAGCAGCCCAGGGGGTAGCTCCTACAATGAGCAGTTCTTC CASSPGGSSYNEQFF
TRBJ2-5 TRBD2 TRBV7-2 few TGTGCCAGCCACTCTGGACTAGCAGGGGAGACCCAGTACTTC CASHSGLAGETQYF
TRBJ2-5 . TRBV10-2 . TGCGCCAGCAGACCTGGGGGTTGGGGAGACCAAGAGACCCAGTACTTC CASRPGGWGDQETQYF
TRBJ1-5 . TRBV20-1 . TGCAGTGCTAGTCTCACGGTATATAGCAATCAGCCCCAGCATTTT CSASLTVYSNQPQHF
TRBJ2-7 . TRBV20-1 many TGCAGTGCTAGTCCTATACAAATGGGCGAGCAGTACTTC CSASPIQMGEQYF
TRBJ2-6 . TRBV10-2 few TGCGCCAGCAGTGGGGGGGCTGGGGCCAACGTCCTGACTTTC CASSGGAGANVLTF
TRBJ2-5 TRBD2 TRBV4-1 few TGCGCCAGCAGCCCAAGCCTGGTAGCGGGGCAACAAGAGACCCAGTACTTC CASSPSLVAGQQETQYF
TRBJ2-3 . TRBV20-1 few TGCAGTGCTAGAGATGGGGCACAAGACCGGGATACGCAGTATTTT CSARDGAQDRDTQYF
TRBJ1-5 TRBD1 TRBV7-9 . TGTGCCAGCAGCTTAGTGTCAGGGGGCGCCGGCAATCAGCCCCAGCATTTT CASSLVSGGAGNQPQHF
TRBJ2-4 . TRBV28 . TGTGCCAGCAGTTTACTGGGCAACATTCAGTACTTC CASSLLGNIQYF
TRBJ1-4 . TRBV11-2 few TGTGCCAGCAGCTTAGTGGCCGGGGTGGCTAATGAAAAACTGTTTTTT CASSLVAGVANEKLFF
TRBJ1-1 . TRBV6-2/TRBV6-3 . TGTGCCAGCAGCCGCACAGGGTATGACACTGAAGCTTTCTTT CASSRTGYDTEAFF
TRBJ2-7 TRBD2 TRBV4-1 few TGCGCCAGCAGCCAAGAAGGGAGGCTAGCGGGGATCTACGAGCAGTACTTC CASSQEGRLAGIYEQYF
TRBJ1-6 . TRBV14 . TGTGCCAGCAGCCGCCTGGGTGTTTCCCTCCACTTT CASSRLGVSLHF
TRBJ1-4 . TRBV7-9 few TGTGCCAGCAGCCCAAGTAGGGACGGAGCAACTAATGAAAAACTGTTTTTT CASSPSRDGATNEKLFF
TRBJ1-3 . TRBV20-1 . TGCAGTGCTGGAAGGCAGGGTATTGTCGGAAACACCATATATTTT CSAGRQGIVGNTIYF